These T cell receptor beta chains were read from a single sample in a study of Ad26.COV2.S vaccination and SARS-CoV-2 variants. Generated by immunoSEQ multiplex PCR, the TCRdb table keeps only in-frame clones and is missing some. This table has around 270,000 clones, roughly 89% appearing once. The sample was peripheral blood, taken in a trial of Ad26.COV2.S vaccine versus placebo. These TCRs come from a person between 18 and 65 years old who received the Ad26.COV2.S COVID-19 vaccine or a placebo. The CDR3 runs from the conserved cysteine through the conserved F or W. D genes are given only for firm matches. Expanded clones get a size class; other rows say once, few or many, or leave the size out.

V	D	size	J	DNA	CDR3
TRBV6-5	TRBD1	.	TRBJ1-4	TGTGCCAGCACTCTGACAGGGGGCGATGAAAAACTGTTTTTT	CASTLTGGDEKLFF
TRBV4-3	.	.	TRBJ2-2	TGCGCCAGCAGCCAAGCAACGAAGCAGTTCACCGGGGAGCTGTTTTTT	CASSQATKQFTGELFF
TRBV6-2/TRBV6-3	TRBD2	.	TRBJ2-1	TGTGCCAGCAGTTCCGCTAGCGGGAGGGCGAGTGAGCAGTTCTTC	CASSSASGRASEQFF
TRBV27	.	.	TRBJ2-5	TGTGCCAGCAGTTTAGGTCGTAAAGAGACCCAGTACTTC	CASSLGRKETQYF
TRBV5-8	TRBD2	.	TRBJ2-2	TGTGCCAGCAGTAGCCCCACCGGGGGACTAGTCTTCGGGGAGCTGTTTTTT	CASSSPTGGLVFGELFF
TRBV10-3	TRBD1	.	TRBJ2-5	TGTGCCATCAGTGAGTCGGACAGGGTTGAGACCCAGTACTTC	CAISESDRVETQYF
TRBV5-6	.	.	TRBJ2-3	TGTGCCAGCAGCTGGAGGGGGTTGGTCGGGGTCGCAGATACGCAGTATTTT	CASSWRGLVGVADTQYF
TRBV9	TRBD2	.	TRBJ2-1	TGTGCCAGCACCACCGGGACTAGTAAAAACAATGAGCAGTTCTTC	CASTTGTSKNNEQFF
TRBV6-6	TRBD1	.	TRBJ1-6	TGTGCCAGCAGACCAAGGACAGGGTGGAATTCACCCCTCCACTTT	CASRPRTGWNSPLHF
TRBV4-2	.	.	TRBJ1-2	TGTGCCAGCAGCCACCAACGGACAGACTATGGCTACACCTTC	CASSHQRTDYGYTF
TRBV6-2/TRBV6-3	.	.	TRBJ2-3	TGTGCCAGCAGCCAGGCAGGGAAGGGGATTGGCGATACGCAGTATTTT	CASSQAGKGIGDTQYF
TRBV4-1	.	.	TRBJ1-2	TGCGCCAGCAGCCTTGGGAGTGGCTACACCTTC	CASSLGSGYTF
TRBV25-1	.	.	TRBJ2-3	TGTGCCAGCAGCCTCACAGATACGCAGTATTTT	CASSLTDTQYF
TRBV6-4	TRBD2	once	TRBJ2-1	TGTGCCAGCAGTGACTCGGCGGGAGGGGGGGACAATGAGCAGTTCTTC	CASSDSAGGGDNEQFF
TRBV6-5	TRBD1	.	TRBJ1-1	TGTGCCAGCAGTTACTCTGCCCAGGGGGCCAACACTGAAGCTTTCTTT	CASSYSAQGANTEAFF
TRBV7-9	.	.	TRBJ1-1	TGTGCCAGCAGCCTAGGACAGCAGAACACTGAAGCTTTCTTT	CASSLGQQNTEAFF
TRBV5-1	.	.	TRBJ2-5	TGCGCCAGCAGACCTCGGACGGATCGAGAAGAGACCCAGTACTTC	CASRPRTDREETQYF
TRBV7-3	.	.	TRBJ2-7	TGTGCCAGCAGCTCTACTAGCACCGACGAGCAGTACTTC	CASSSTSTDEQYF
TRBV30	TRBD2	.	TRBJ2-3	TGTGCCTGGAGTGCCGGACTAGCGGGAGCGCCAGATACGCAGTATTTT	CAWSAGLAGAPDTQYF